These 9 T cell receptor beta chains share one sample of origin, sequenced in a study of blood T cells in healthy people across ages. A second PCR of roughly 7 to 11 cycles used a sample-barcoded 5' primer and a J-beta primer mix. Via MiXCR, TCRdb re-called the 5' RACE reads, giving one row per CDR3 protein. Counted here are 780,000 or so distinct CDR3 sequences, 45% to 70% occurring once; the ten biggest clones make up 20% to 30%. Specimen: blood. These TCRs come from a man aged 40-49 years in good health.

V gene TRBV9 combines with J gene TRBJ2-5; 7 bases are a match to TRBD2. The V gene's germline CDR1 is SGDLS and CDR2 YYNGEE. With V trimmed by 2 bases and J by 5 bases, 9 bases remained unmatched. The CDR3 totals 15 residues. In DNA, the CDR3 is TGTGCCAGCAGCGTCTGGGGGGGAGGTCAGGAGACCCAGTACTTC. Translation gives CASSVWGGGQETQYF.

This clonotype was counted a few times. The CDR3 spells CSVHLGGAIHVPQYF. The DNA of the CDR3 is TGCAGCGTTCACCTGGGGGGGGCCATACACGTTCCCCAGTACTTC. The chain links TRBV29-1 to TRBJ2-7; a possible D gene is TRBD2 (7 bases). V gave up 5 bases and J gave up 10 bases, with 27 bases separating them. Per the germline V gene, CDR1 is SQVTM and CDR2 is ANQGSEA. This CDR3 contains 15 residues.

The rearrangement uses TRBV7-2 and TRBJ2-3, with a possible D match to TRBD2 (5 bases). This CDR3 comprises 16 residues. Germline lookup yields CDR1 SGHTA and CDR2 FQGNSA. The V end lost 4 bases, the J end lost 1 base, and 15 bases lay between the germline ends. The DNA for the CDR3 is TGTGCCAGCAGCTCCACCGGGATTTCGGGCACAGATACGCAGTATTTT. It codes for CASSSTGISGTDTQYF.

The chain employs TRBV6-5 and TRBJ2-5; either TRBD1 or TRBD2 may fit D (5 bases each). Looked up from germline, CDR1 is MNHEY and CDR2 is SVGAGI. V dropped 2 bases and J dropped 2 bases, with 9 bases sitting between them. This CDR3 has 14 residues. The CDR3 coding sequence is TGTGCCAGCAGTTACGGGGACGCGCAAGAGACCCAGTACTTC. Translation: CASSYGDAQETQYF.

The rearrangement links TRBV20-1 to TRBJ1-2; 8 positions agree with TRBD1. V lost 4 bases to trimming and J lost 8 bases; unmatched junction nucleotides: 15. Germline V CDR1 and CDR2: DFQATT, SNEGSKA (reference sequence). CDR3 length equals 15 residues. The CDR3 DNA sequence: TGCAGTGCTATGGGACAGGACCCACGCCTAAGGGGCTACACCTTC. Its translation is CSAMGQDPRLRGYTF.

In its sample, this clonotype was seen a few times. This chain uses TRBV29-1 with TRBJ2-5; D unclear. The J call may be mistaken, given a closer DNA end match to TRBJ2-7. Germline V gene lookup returns CDR1 SQVTM and CDR2 ANQGSEA. This CDR3 contains 13 residues. The CDR3 DNA is TGCAGCGTTGAGTTACTGTCGACCTACGAGCAGTACTTC. Its protein is CSVELLSTYEQYF.

DNA of the CDR3: TGCGCCAGCAGCCCCCAAACCCGCGGGCCAGATACGCAGTATTTT. This encodes CASSPQTRGPDTQYF. V usage is TRBV4-3 and J usage is TRBJ2-3; D may be TRBD2 (5 bases). V lost 4 bases and J 4 bases, leaving 15 bases between the germline ends. This CDR3 region has 15 residues. Germline V lookup: CDR1 LGHNA, CDR2 YSLEER.

The chain employs TRBV6-1 and TRBJ2-1, with TRBD2 matching 9 bases. The last part of the DNA fits TRBJ2-7 better; the J call may be wrong. This CDR3 is built from 15 residues. Germline values: CDR1 MNHNS, CDR2 SASEGT. CDR3 residues: CASSEKGLAGNEQYF. The CDR3 DNA reads as TGTGCCAGCAGTGAAAAGGGCCTAGCGGGGAATGAGCAGTACTTC.

The chain joins TRBV20-1 to TRBJ2-1; 13 positions agree with TRBD2. Losses at the gene ends were 3 bases for V and 0 bases for J; bases not matched to a gene: 11. The CDR3 extends over 19 amino acids. Germline V gene lookup returns CDR1 DFQATT and CDR2 SNEGSKA (reference sequence). This chain's CDR3 is CSASTSGGADKSSYNEQFF. DNA of the CDR3: TGCAGTGCTAGTACTAGCGGGGGGGCCGATAAAAGCTCCTACAATGAGCAGTTCTTC.